This T cell receptor beta chain derives from a study of cytomegalovirus exposure and HLA in healthy donors. Across the whole study: The same platform as the roughly 670 first-cohort repertoires was used for the 130 or so validation repertoires, a later analysis reported.

Sequencing was performed with immunoSEQ multiplex PCR; in TCRdb, only in-frame clones are kept and a portion is missing. Altogether 150,000 to 200,000 clones are present, about 87% being singletons, with the ten largest covering 1.4%. A word on this clone: Antigen specificity is unknown.

Study-wide findings and caveats: TCR clusters originating in the first cohort tended to co-occur in the 120 validation repertoires, according to a later analysis. It was reported that the classifier diagnosed cytomegalovirus status with high specificity and sensitivity in both the original and validation cohorts.

This CDR3 region has 20 residues. CDR1 and CDR2 from the germline V gene are SGDLS and YYNGEE. Trimming took 3 bases from V and 3 from J, leaving 25 bases between them. The validation cohort, a group of roughly 120 subjects, included the donors and was separate from the roughly 700-subject first cohort. The TCR was taken from a woman in her thirties in good health and CMV-seronegative. The sample was PBMCs. The gene calls are TRBV9 and TRBJ2-6; possibly TRBD2 for D (5 bases). The CDR3 loop reads CASSDRGIGPTRVGANVLTF. The CDR3 nucleotides read TGTGCCAGCAGCGACCGGGGTATAGGTCCCACTCGGGTTGGGGCCAACGTCCTGACTTTC.